Shown below are 23 T cell receptor beta chains from a single sample sequenced in a study of blood T cell repertoires in COVID-19 (dated by TCRdb to 2018 to 2021). Library preparation employed the immunoSEQ multiplex PCR assay. Here the immuneACCESS table is served through TCRdb, limited to in-frame sequences with V and J called. Missing clones are a known gap in these copies; in checked studies unresolved V genes cover under half, and the rest lacks a known reason. The sample table contains about 300,000 clones; only one count was recorded for 85% to 90% of them. The leading ten clones occupy under 11% of the sample. Material: PBMCs or T cells enriched from blood (not recorded which). Every receptor here comes from a woman between 18 and 29 years old who had recovered from COVID-19.

V is TRBV9 and J is TRBJ2-1; D is perhaps TRBD2 (6 bases). This CDR3 contains 14 residues. Trimming removed 2 bases at V and 4 bases at J, with 10 bases between. Germline V lookup: CDR1 SGDLS, CDR2 YYNGEE. CDR3 residues: CASSVAGRYNEQFF. DNA of the CDR3: TGTGCCAGCAGCGTGGCAGGGAGGTACAATGAGCAGTTCTTC.

The gene calls are TRBV28 and TRBJ2-2; TRBD1 might be the D (5 bases). The CDR3 totals 16 residues. The V gene's germline CDR1 is MDHEN and CDR2 SYDVKM. V lost 1 base and J lost 2, with 11 bases in between. CDR3 amino acids: CASSLYQGSNTGELFF. CDR3 DNA sequence: TGTGCCAGCAGTTTATACCAGGGTTCCAACACCGGGGAGCTGTTTTTT. The full variable domain, in which reference TRBV28 and TRBJ2-2 provide the parts outside the CDR3, is DVKVTQSSRYLVKRTGEKVFLECVQDMDHENMFWYRQDPGLGLRLIYFSYDVKMKEKGDIPEGYSVSREKKERFSLILESASTNQTSMYLCASSLYQGSNTGELFFGEGSRLTVL.

Written as DNA, the CDR3 is TGTGCCAGCAGCGGCTACAGGGGGCTGAGTTGGGAGACCCAGTACTTC. Translation gives CASSGYRGLSWETQYF. V and J are TRBV11-2 and TRBJ2-5, with 9 bases matching TRBD1. This CDR3 is 16 amino acids long. The trim removed 5 bases at V and 5 bases at J, leaving 12 bases unmatched. The germline V gene encodes CDR1 SGHAT and CDR2 FQNNGV.

This chain uses TRBV9 with TRBJ1-1; the match to TRBD1 covers 7 bases. CDR3 size: 14 residues. With V trimmed by 2 bases and J by 3 bases, 4 bases remained unmatched. The germline CDR1 and CDR2 sequences are SGDLS and YYNGEE. CDR3 bases: TGTGCCAGCAGCGTGGGGACAGAGTACACTGAAGCTTTCTTT. As protein: CASSVGTEYTEAFF.

V and J are TRBV5-5 and TRBJ1-1; 9 nucleotides agree with TRBD1. The trim removed 5 bases at V and 6 bases at J, leaving 5 bases unmatched. Germline V lookup: CDR1 SGHKS, CDR2 YYEKEE (reference sequence). The CDR3 extends over 13 amino acids. The CDR3 protein is CASRWDRVAEAFF. CDR3 DNA sequence: TGTGCCAGCAGATGGGACAGGGTTGCTGAAGCTTTCTTT. The full variable domain, its missing parts supplied by reference TRBV5-5 and TRBJ1-1, is DAGVTQSPTHLIKTRGQQVTLRCSPISGHKSVSWYQQVLGQGPQFIFQYYEKEERGRGNFPDRFSARQFPNYSSELNVNALLLGDSALYLCASRWDRVAEAFFGQGTRLTVV.

CDR3 sequence reads: CASSHGAASPLHF. DNA of the CDR3: TGTGCCAGCAGCCACGGAGCGGCTTCACCCCTCCACTTT. V and J are TRBV3-1 (or the pseudogene TRBV3-2) and TRBJ1-6; D is unclear. V lost 3 bases, J lost 9 bases, and 9 bases lay in between. The CDR3 runs 13 residues. Per germline, CDR1 LGHDT and CDR2 YNNKEL (reference sequence).

V usage is TRBV5-1 and J usage is TRBJ2-1, with D possibly matching TRBD1 (6 bases). Germline V gene sequence: CDR1 SGHRS, CDR2 YFSETQ. This CDR3 comprises 18 residues. V lost 5 bases and J 0 bases, leaving 21 bases between the germline ends. DNA for the CDR3: TGCGCCAGCAGGGGGGCCCGGGGAACTAGGAGCTCCTACAATGAGCAGTTCTTC. It encodes CASRGARGTRSSYNEQFF.

The V call is TRBV9, the J call TRBJ2-5; D might be TRBD2 (6 bases). The V and J ends lost 4 bases and 2 bases respectively, with 15 bases between them. The CDR3 consists of 15 residues. CDR1 and CDR2 from the germline V gene are SGDLS and YYNGEE. Here the CDR3 DNA reads TGTGCCAGCAGCCCGAGGGGACTGCCTCAAGAGACCCAGTACTTC. This codes for CASSPRGLPQETQYF.

The V gene is TRBV6-1, the J gene TRBJ1-3, with no clear D. This CDR3 is 15 amino acids long. The V end was cut by 3 bases, the J end by 1 base, with 10 bases between. Per the germline V gene, CDR1 is MNHNS and CDR2 is SASEGT. The CDR3 nucleotides are TGTGCCAGCAGTGACCGAGCTAGGTCTGGAAACACCATATATTTT. Translated, it gives CASSDRARSGNTIYF.

This chain uses TRBV30 with TRBJ2-1, with 8 bases fitting TRBD1. The CDR3 consists of 15 residues. Per germline, CDR1 GTSNPN and CDR2 SVGIG (reference sequence). V trimming: 4 bases; J trimming: 8 bases; junction bases outside the gene matches: 13. The CDR3 DNA is TGTGCCTGGAAGCGTGGACAGGGAATTATGTATGAGCAGTTCTTC. Protein product: CAWKRGQGIMYEQFF.

The CDR3 nucleotides are TGTGCCATCAGGACCGGGACTAGCGGGGCACCGAGCTCCTACAATGAGCAGTTCTTC. This gives the protein CAIRTGTSGAPSSYNEQFF. The chain uses TRBV10-3 and TRBJ2-1, with TRBD2 matching 13 bases. V was pared by 6 bases and J by 0 bases, with 11 bases of the junction left unmatched. Germline V CDR1 and CDR2: ENHRY, SYGVKD. This CDR3 has 19 residues.

This chain uses TRBV19 with TRBJ2-7; TRBD1 might be the D (6 bases). V lost 6 bases and J lost 5, with 17 bases in between. This CDR3 region has 14 residues. Per the germline V gene, CDR1 is LNHDA and CDR2 is SQIVND (reference sequence). The CDR3 here is CASSIRYRADEQYF. The CDR3 nucleotides are TGTGCCAGTAGCATACGATACAGGGCGGACGAGCAGTACTTC. The full variable domain, completed using reference TRBV19 and TRBJ2-7, is DGGITQSPKYLFRKEGQNVTLSCEQNLNHDAMYWYRQDPGQGLRLIYYSQIVNDFQKGDIAEGYSVSREKKESFPLTVTSAQKNPTAFYLCASSIRYRADEQYFGPGTRLTVT.

The chain joins TRBV2 to TRBJ2-7; 10 nucleotides line up with TRBD2. CDR3 length equals 16 residues. CDR1 and CDR2 (germline): SNHLY, FYNNEI. J lost 4 bases, V lost 4 bases, and 10 bases had no gene match. The CDR3 here is CASSAPKRGGAYEQYF. For the CDR3, the DNA is TGTGCCAGCAGTGCACCGAAGCGGGGGGGGGCATACGAGCAGTACTTC. The complete variable domain, with remaining parts taken from reference TRBV2 and TRBJ2-7, reads EPEVTQTPSHQVTQMGQEVILRCVPISNHLYFYWYRQILGQKVEFLVSFYNNEISEKSEIFDDQFSVERPDGSNFTLKIRSTKLEDSAMYFCASSAPKRGGAYEQYFGPGTRLTVT.

The chain combines TRBV28 with TRBJ2-7; 9 nucleotides match TRBD1. The length of the CDR3 is 15 residues. V lost 5 bases, J lost 2 bases, and 7 bases stayed unmatched. Germline CDR1 reads MDHEN; CDR2 reads SYDVKM. DNA for the CDR3: TGTGCCAGCAGTCCAACAGGGGGCAAGGCCTACGAGCAGTACTTC. It specifies CASSPTGGKAYEQYF.

This chain uses TRBV5-4 with TRBJ1-2; D not certain. Germline CDR1 reads SGHNT; CDR2 reads YYREEE (reference sequence). CDR3 length: 12 amino acids. Trimming removed 1 base from V and 10 bases from J, with 11 bases in between. CDR3 sequence: CASSLIDAVYTF. The CDR3, as DNA: TGTGCCAGCAGCTTGATCGACGCGGTCTACACCTTC. The full variable domain, with the rest looked up from reference TRBV5-4 and TRBJ1-2, is ETGVTQSPTHLIKTRGQQVTLRCSSQSGHNTVSWYQQALGQGPQFIFQYYREEENGRGNFPPRFSGLQFPNYSSELNVNALELDDSALYLCASSLIDAVYTFGSGTRLTVV.

The V gene is TRBV4-2, the J gene TRBJ2-5; D is undetermined. With 4 bases removed from V and 4 bases from J, the gap between germline ends came to 16 bases. This CDR3 region has 15 residues. Germline V CDR1 and CDR2: LGHNA, YNFKEQ. CDR3 amino acids: CASSPNRIAVETQYF. CDR3 sequence (DNA): TGTGCCAGCAGCCCAAATCGTATAGCAGTAGAGACCCAGTACTTC.

This chain links TRBV4-1 with TRBJ1-3; 9 positions agree with TRBD1. The CDR3 loop spans 18 amino acids. Germline V gives CDR1 MGHRA, CDR2 YSYEKL. The junction had 9 bases not matched to a gene; V was cut back by 0 bases and J by 3 bases. As DNA, the CDR3 is TGCGCCAGCAGCCAAGATCTGGCAAGACAGGGGGTTGGAAACACCATATATTTT. Translated, it gives CASSQDLARQGVGNTIYF.

The chain employs TRBV6-5 and TRBJ2-4, with TRBD1 matching 10 bases. V shed 2 bases, J shed 8 bases, and the junction held 3 bases outside the gene matches. Germline V gene data show CDR1 as MNHEY and CDR2 as SVGAGI. The CDR3 extends over 14 amino acids. The CDR3 loop is CASSYGGTGDIQYF. For the CDR3, the DNA is TGTGCCAGCAGTTACGGGGGGACAGGGGACATTCAGTACTTC.

The genes are TRBV30 and TRBJ1-1; unclear D gene. The length of the CDR3 is 12 residues. Germline lookup yields CDR1 GTSNPN and CDR2 SVGIG (reference sequence). Trimming shortened V by 0 bases and J by 4 bases, and 6 bases separated the two germline ends. This CDR3 is CAWSVAATEAFF. In nucleotides, the CDR3 is TGTGCCTGGAGTGTAGCGGCCACTGAAGCTTTCTTT.

The chain recombines TRBV2 with TRBJ1-1, with 10 nucleotides matching TRBD1. J lost 6 bases, V lost 7 bases, and 8 bases had no gene match. The CDR3 runs to 14 residues. Germline V gene data show CDR1 as SNHLY and CDR2 as FYNNEI. Written as DNA, the CDR3 is TGTGCCAGCACAATACAGGGACAGGGGTCTGAAGCTTTCTTT. Its protein product is CASTIQGQGSEAFF.

V gene TRBV18 combines with J gene TRBJ1-1; D is unclear. The CDR3 contains 14 residues. CDR1 is KGHSH, CDR2 LQKENI, per germline. Trimming cost V 1 base and J 8 bases, with 14 bases left between them. This CDR3 is CASSPRADSDEAFF. CDR3 DNA sequence: TGTGCCAGCTCACCACGTGCGGACTCAGACGAAGCTTTCTTT.

The genes are TRBV4-1 and TRBJ2-2, with 7 bases that match TRBD1. Germline CDR1 MGHRA, CDR2 YSYEKL. This CDR3 region has 16 residues. Losses at the gene ends were 3 bases for V and 4 bases for J; bases not matched to a gene: 8. The CDR3 coding sequence is TGCGCCAGCAGCCAGCTAAACAGGGGTGGCACCGGGGAGCTGTTTTTT. Protein sequence: CASSQLNRGGTGELFF.

The chain carries TRBV11-2 and TRBJ1-6; possibly TRBD1 for D (5 bases). The V gene's germline CDR1 is SGHAT and CDR2 FQNNGV. Trimming stripped 4 bases from V and 7 bases from J, with 8 bases between. This CDR3 spans 13 amino acids. The CDR3 DNA sequence: TGTGCCAGCAGCTCGGGGGGGAATTCACCCCTCCACTTT. This sequence encodes CASSSGGNSPLHF.